Shown below are 9 T cell receptor beta chains from a single sample sequenced in a study of PD-1 blockade in classical Hodgkin lymphoma. Produced via immunoSEQ multiplex PCR; TCRdb's table is partial and in-frame only. The sample yields some 38,000 clones, around 80% seen once. Each patient's relapse followed autologous stem cell transplantation, and brentuximab vedotin exposure varied. The specimen was peripheral blood mononuclear cells (PBMCs), collected at baseline. The origin of the receptors is a human donor with classical Hodgkin lymphoma.

This chain connects TRBV5-6 to TRBJ2-4; 11 nucleotides line up with TRBD1. CDR3 length equals 14 residues. The junction had 2 bases not matched to a gene; V was cut back by 3 bases and J by 6 bases. The germline gives CDR1 SGHDT, CDR2 YYEEEE. The CDR3 nucleotides are TGTGCCAGCAGCTCGGGACAGGGGGGAAACATTCAGTACTTC. As protein: CASSSGQGGNIQYF.

The chain carries TRBV5-4 and TRBJ2-5; weak D call: TRBD1 (6 bases). From germline, CDR1 is SGHNT and CDR2 YYREEE (reference sequence). V was pared by 5 bases and J by 1 base, with 9 bases between. CDR3 size: 13 residues. The CDR3 loop is CASSWDIQETQYF. The CDR3 DNA follows: TGTGCCAGCAGTTGGGACATCCAAGAGACCCAGTACTTC.

The chain is built from TRBV6-1 and TRBJ2-7; D is possibly TRBD1 (6 bases). The V gene lost 3 bases and the J gene lost 4 bases, with 22 bases spanning the gap. Per the germline V gene, CDR1 is MNHNS and CDR2 is SASEGT. The CDR3 covers 17 residues. CDR3 in amino acids: CASSERVDRRGPYEQYF. CDR3 DNA sequence: TGTGCCAGCAGTGAGAGAGTTGACAGGCGTGGGCCATACGAGCAGTACTTC.

This clone was found a few times. J is TRBJ2-1 and V is TRBV30; 7 nucleotides line up with TRBD2. The trim removed 0 bases at V and 1 base at J, leaving 3 bases unmatched. From germline, CDR1 is GTSNPN and CDR2 SVGIG (reference sequence). The CDR3 extends over 15 amino acids. The CDR3 protein is CAWSVGAGSYNEQFF. The CDR3 DNA reads as TGTGCCTGGAGTGTAGGAGCGGGATCCTACAATGAGCAGTTCTTC.

The rearrangement joins TRBV5-6 to TRBJ2-7; no clear D. Trimming took 0 bases from V and 2 from J, leaving 18 bases between them. The CDR3 consists of 17 residues. Per the germline V gene, CDR1 is SGHDT and CDR2 is YYEEEE. The CDR3 reads CASSLVGSTEVTYEQYF. CDR3 coding DNA: TGTGCCAGCAGCTTGGTAGGATCGACTGAGGTTACCTACGAGCAGTACTTC.

The chain employs TRBV6-1 and TRBJ2-3; no clear D. V was shortened by 3 bases and J by 2 bases, with 9 bases between the two germline ends. Per the germline V gene, CDR1 is MNHNS and CDR2 is SASEGT. The CDR3 has 14 amino acids. The CDR3 sequence: CASSEFWTTDTQYF. CDR3 bases: TGTGCCAGCAGTGAGTTCTGGACCACAGATACGCAGTATTTT.

The chain has TRBV7-3 and TRBJ2-7; 12 bases line up with TRBD1. Germline assignment: CDR1 SGHTA and CDR2 FQGTGA. The CDR3 has 14 amino acids. J gave up 5 bases and V 6 bases, and 5 bases lay outside the gene matches. The CDR3 DNA reads TGTGCCAGCAGAACCGGGACAGGGGGCAACGAGCAGTACTTC. Protein sequence: CASRTGTGGNEQYF.

The genes are TRBV28 and TRBJ2-4; 10 nucleotides line up with TRBD2. This CDR3 contains 15 residues. V dropped 4 bases and J dropped 2; count of bases not matched to a gene: 2. In germline, CDR1 is MDHEN, CDR2 SYDVKM. The CDR3 nucleotides read TGTGCCAGCAGTTCTAGCGGGGGCCCCAAAAACATTCAGTACTTC. This sequence encodes CASSSSGGPKNIQYF.

CDR3 loop: CASSRESNQPQHF. As DNA, the CDR3 is TGTGCCAGCAGCCGAGAGAGCAATCAGCCCCAGCATTTT. The V and J genes are TRBV2 and TRBJ1-5, with D unclear. The CDR3 has 13 amino acids. From germline, CDR1 is SNHLY and CDR2 FYNNEI. V lost 6 bases to trimming and J lost 1 base, with 7 bases between them.